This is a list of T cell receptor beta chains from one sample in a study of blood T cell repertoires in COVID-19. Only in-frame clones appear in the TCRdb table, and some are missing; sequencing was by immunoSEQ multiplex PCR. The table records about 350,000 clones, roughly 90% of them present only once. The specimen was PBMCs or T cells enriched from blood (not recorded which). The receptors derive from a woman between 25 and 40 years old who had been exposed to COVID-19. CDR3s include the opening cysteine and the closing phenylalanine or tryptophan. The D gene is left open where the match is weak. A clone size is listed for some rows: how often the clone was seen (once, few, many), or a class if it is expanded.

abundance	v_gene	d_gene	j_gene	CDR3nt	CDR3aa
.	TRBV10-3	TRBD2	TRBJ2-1	TGTGCCATCCCGGGACTAGCGGTCAATGAGCAGTTCTTC	CAIPGLAVNEQFF
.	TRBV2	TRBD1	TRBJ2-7	TGTGCCAGCAGTACCGGGACAGGGTCCTACGAGCAGTACTTC	CASSTGTGSYEQYF
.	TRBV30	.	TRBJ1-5	TGTGCCTGGAGTGTAGTCCGGACAGATATAAGCAATCAGCCCCAGCATTTT	CAWSVVRTDISNQPQHF
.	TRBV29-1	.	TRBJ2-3	TGCAGCGTTGAGCTCTATTCAGATACGCAGTATTTT	CSVELYSDTQYF
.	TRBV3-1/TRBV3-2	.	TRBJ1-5	TGTGCCAGCAGCCAAGGGGCAGGGGATCAGCCCCAGCATTTT	CASSQGAGDQPQHF
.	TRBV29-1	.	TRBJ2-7	TGCAGCGTTGAAGGAGGCTCGAGCGAGCAGTACTTC	CSVEGGSSEQYF
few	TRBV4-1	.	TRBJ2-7	TGCGCCAGCAGCCAAGAAGGGACACCGATCCGCGAGCAGTACTTC	CASSQEGTPIREQYF
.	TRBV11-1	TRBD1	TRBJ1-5	TGTGCCAGCAGCCCGGGACAGGGACAGCCCCAGCATTTT	CASSPGQGQPQHF
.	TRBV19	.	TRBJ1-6	TGTGCCAGTAATCGCGAGAGCTCCTATAATTCACCCCTCCACTTT	CASNRESSYNSPLHF
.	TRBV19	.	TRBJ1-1	TGTGCCAGTAGTATGCGTGGGGGGGCTGGAGACACTGAAGCTTTCTTT	CASSMRGGAGDTEAFF
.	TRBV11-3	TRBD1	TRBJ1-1	TGTGCCAGCAGCCAAACAGGGGGCACTGAAGCTTTCTTT	CASSQTGGTEAFF
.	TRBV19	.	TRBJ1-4	TGTGCCAGCGCTAACCTTAATGAAAAACTGTTTTTT	CASANLNEKLFF
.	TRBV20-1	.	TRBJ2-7	TGCAGTGCGTGGAGTACGAGCGAGCAGTACTTC	CSAWSTSEQYF
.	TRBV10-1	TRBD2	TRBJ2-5	TGCGCCAGCAGTGAGACTAGCGGGAGGGCCGAGACCCAGTACTTC	CASSETSGRAETQYF
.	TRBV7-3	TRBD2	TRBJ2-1	TGTGCCAGCAGCTTACAAGGGACTAGCGGGAGGTCTGAGCAGTTCTTC	CASSLQGTSGRSEQFF
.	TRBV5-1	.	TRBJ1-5	TGCGCCAGCAGCCCCGAATGGAGTGGGCCCCAGCATTTT	CASSPEWSGPQHF
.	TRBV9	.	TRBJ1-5	TGTGCCAGCAGCGCTGGGACAATCGGTCAGCCCCAGCATTTT	CASSAGTIGQPQHF
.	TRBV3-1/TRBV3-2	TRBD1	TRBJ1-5	TGTGCCAGCAGCCAGGGGACAGGGATGAGCAATCAGCCCCAGCATTTT	CASSQGTGMSNQPQHF
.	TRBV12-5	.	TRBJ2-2	TGTGCTAGTGGCTTCATCGGGAACACCGGGGAGCTGTTTTTT	CASGFIGNTGELFF
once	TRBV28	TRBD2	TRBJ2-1	TGTGCCAGCAACTTAGCGGGAGGGCCGGGGACTGAGCAGTTCTTC	CASNLAGGPGTEQFF
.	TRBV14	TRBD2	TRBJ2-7	TGTGCCAGCAGTGGTAGACTAGCGGGATCTTTTACGGGCTACGAGCAGTACTTC	CASSGRLAGSFTGYEQYF
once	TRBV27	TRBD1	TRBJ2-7	TGTGCCAGCAGTCTGGACAGGGGTCACGAGCAGTACTTC	CASSLDRGHEQYF
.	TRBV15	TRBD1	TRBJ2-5	TGTGCCACCAGTCCGGACAGGCTCCTGGTGGAGACCCAGTACTTC	CATSPDRLLVETQYF
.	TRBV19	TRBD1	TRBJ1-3	TGTGCCAGTAGCTCAGGGGGCCCCGCCTCTGGAAACACCATATATTTT	CASSSGGPASGNTIYF
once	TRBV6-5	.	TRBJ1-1	TGTGCCAGCAGTTACTCGAACATCGCTGGGAACACTGAAGCTTTCTTT	CASSYSNIAGNTEAFF
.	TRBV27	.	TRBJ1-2	TGTGCCAGCAGTTTCGACGGAGCTAACTATGGCTACACCTTC	CASSFDGANYGYTF
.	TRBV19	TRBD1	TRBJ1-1	TGTGCCAGTACCTGGGACAGGGGATACACTGAAGCTTTCTTT	CASTWDRGYTEAFF
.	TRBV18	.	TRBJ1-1	TGTGCCAGCTCACCACTAGAAATGAACACTGAAGCTTTCTTT	CASSPLEMNTEAFF
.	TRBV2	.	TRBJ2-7	TGTGCCAGCAGCGCCTGGGGCAGTCCGACGAGCTCCTACGAGCAGTACTTC	CASSAWGSPTSSYEQYF